The clone carrying this T cell receptor beta chain appeared a single time. Its target is not known. As the template, RNA transcripts were used to amplify TCR beta CDR3 regions. RT-PCR in the first round used HTBI primers; a second-round multiplex PCR followed. TCRdb passed the multiplex PCR reads through MiXCR, listing each CDR3 protein once. The table records approximately 150,000 distinct CDR3 sequences, around 40% of them present only once. The sample belongs to a study of Graves' ophthalmopathy and Graves' hyperthyroidism. Study-level findings and limits: Ophthalmopathy and stable hyperthyroidism were discriminated by a 13-signature model, with roughly 88% sensitivity and 81.08% specificity.

The CDR3 is 16 residues long. Trimming removed 1 base from V and 5 bases from J; junction bases left unmatched: 9. CDR1 is SGHTA, CDR2 FQGNSA, per germline. The sample comprised peripheral blood. This sequence joins TRBV7-2 and TRBJ2-5, with 8 bases aligning to TRBD2. This TCR came from a man aged 25 to 40 with Graves' ophthalmopathy. CDR3 nucleotide sequence: TGTGCCAGCAGCTTAGAGGGACTAGGTCCTGGGGAGACCCAGTACTTC. As protein: CASSLEGLGPGETQYF.